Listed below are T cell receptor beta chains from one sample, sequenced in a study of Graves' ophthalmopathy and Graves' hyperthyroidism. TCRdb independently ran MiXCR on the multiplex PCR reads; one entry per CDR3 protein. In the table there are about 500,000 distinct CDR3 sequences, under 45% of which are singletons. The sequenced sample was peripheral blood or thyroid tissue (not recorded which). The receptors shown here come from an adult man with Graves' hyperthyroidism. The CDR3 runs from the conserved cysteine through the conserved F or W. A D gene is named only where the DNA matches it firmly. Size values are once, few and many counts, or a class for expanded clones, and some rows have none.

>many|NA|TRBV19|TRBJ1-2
TGTGCCAGTAGTGGGAACGGCTACTCTAACTATGGCTACACCTTC
CASSGNGYSNYGYTF
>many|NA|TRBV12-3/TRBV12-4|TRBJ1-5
TGTGCCAGCAGCCTTCTTATATGGGCCCAGCATTTT
CASSLLIWAQHF
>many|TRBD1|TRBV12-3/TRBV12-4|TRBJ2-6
TGTGCCAGCAGTGCTACAGGGGGCAAAAAGGGGTCTGGGGCCAACGTCCTGACTTTC
CASSATGGKKGSGANVLTF
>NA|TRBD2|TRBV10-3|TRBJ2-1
TGTGCCAGCAGCCCGGAGCCAGCGGGGGGGCATGAGCAGTTCTTC
CASSPEPAGGHEQFF
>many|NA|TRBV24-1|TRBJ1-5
TGTGCCACCAGTGACGCGGGGCAGGGCACTCAGCCCCAGCATTTT
CATSDAGQGTQPQHF
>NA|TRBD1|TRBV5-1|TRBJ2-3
TGCGCCAGCTGCGCTAACACAGGGGTCGCAGATACGCAGTATTTT
CASCANTGVADTQYF
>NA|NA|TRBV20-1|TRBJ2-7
TGCAGTGCTAGAGATCTGGGATCTAGCTCCTACGAGCAGTACTTC
CSARDLGSSSYEQYF
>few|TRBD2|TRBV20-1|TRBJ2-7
TGCAGTGCTAGAGCTCGACTAGCGGAGGTCTACGAGCAGTACTTC
CSARARLAEVYEQYF
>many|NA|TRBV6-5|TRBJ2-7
TGTGCCAGCAGTTACCGATCCAGGGACGAGCAGTACTTC
CASSYRSRDEQYF
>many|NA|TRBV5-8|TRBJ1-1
TGTGCCAGCAGCTTCGTCGATACGACTGAAGCTTTCTTT
CASSFVDTTEAFF
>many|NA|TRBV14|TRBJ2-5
TGTGCCAGCAGCCAAGCTTCAGGGTCAGAGACCCAGTACTTC
CASSQASGSETQYF
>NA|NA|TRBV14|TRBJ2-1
TGTGCCAGCAGCCAAGGCAGGGCACGGGACAATGAGCAGTTCTTC
CASSQGRARDNEQFF
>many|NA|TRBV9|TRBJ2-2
TGTGCCAGCAGCGTAAGTGGCGGTAACACCGGGGAGCTGTTTTTT
CASSVSGGNTGELFF
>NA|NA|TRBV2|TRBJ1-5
TGTGCCAGCAGTGGGACAGCAGAGACCCAGCATTTT
CASSGTAETQHF
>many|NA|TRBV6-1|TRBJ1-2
TGTGCCAGCAGTGAGGAGGGGAGCTATGGCTACACCTTC
CASSEEGSYGYTF
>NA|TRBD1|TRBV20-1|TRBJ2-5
TGCAGTGCTAGAGGGCCGAGACAGGGGGGTTTAGAGACCCAGTACTTC
CSARGPRQGGLETQYF
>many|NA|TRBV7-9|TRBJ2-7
TGTGCCAGCAGCTTAGCTGGACAGCCAACCTACGAGCAGTACTTC
CASSLAGQPTYEQYF
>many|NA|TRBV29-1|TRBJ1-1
TGCAGCGTTGTCGAGGGATTTGGCACTGAAGCTTTCTTT
CSVVEGFGTEAFF
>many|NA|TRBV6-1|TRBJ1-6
TGTGCCAGCAGTGAAGTCCCCGCAGGTTCGAGTTCACCCCTCCACTTT
CASSEVPAGSSSPLHF
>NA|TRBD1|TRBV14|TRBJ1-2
TGTGCCAGCAGCCAACAAGCCGGGACAGGATTCGAAAGGGGCTACACCTTC
CASSQQAGTGFERGYTF
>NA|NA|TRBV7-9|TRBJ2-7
TGTGCAAGTCGTCCGGACAGAAACTACGAGCAGTACTTC
CASRPDRNYEQYF
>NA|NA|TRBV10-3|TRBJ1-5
TGTGCCAGCAGTGAAAGAGGAAGGGTTTACCAGCCCCAGCATTTT
CASSERGRVYQPQHF
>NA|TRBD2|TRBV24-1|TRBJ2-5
TGTGCCACCAGTGACCCCGGGACTAACCAAGAGACCCAGTACTTC
CATSDPGTNQETQYF
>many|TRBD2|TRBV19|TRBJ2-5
TGTGCCAGTAGAGAGACTAGCGGGAGAGGAGAGACCCAGTACTTC
CASRETSGRGETQYF
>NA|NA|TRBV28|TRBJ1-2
TGTGCCAGCAGTCATCCTCAGGGTCTGTCCTATGGCTACACCTTC
CASSHPQGLSYGYTF
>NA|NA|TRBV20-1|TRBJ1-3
TGCAGTGCCAGCTCGAGCCCAGGGGCTGGAAACACCATATATTTT
CSASSSPGAGNTIYF
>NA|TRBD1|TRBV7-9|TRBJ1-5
TGTGCCAGCAGCTCCACGGAGGGGGGGACAGACAATCAGCCCCAGCATTTT
CASSSTEGGTDNQPQHF
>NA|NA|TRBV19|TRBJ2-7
TGTGCCAGTAGTCCGACAGTCCACTACTCCTACGAGCAGTACTTC
CASSPTVHYSYEQYF
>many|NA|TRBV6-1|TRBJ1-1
TGTGCCAGCATCAGGAGCATGAACACTGAAGCTTTCTTT
CASIRSMNTEAFF
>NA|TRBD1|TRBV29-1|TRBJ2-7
TGCAGCGTAGATTCCAGTGACAGGGGAGACGAGCAGTACTTC
CSVDSSDRGDEQYF
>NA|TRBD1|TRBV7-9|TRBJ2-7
TGTGCCAGCAGCCCAGGGACAGCCAGGGAGCAGTACTTC
CASSPGTAREQYF
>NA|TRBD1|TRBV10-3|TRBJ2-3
TGTGCCATCAGGGGGACAGGCACAGATACGCAGTATTTT
CAIRGTGTDTQYF
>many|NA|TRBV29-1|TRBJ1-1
TGCAGCGTTGCCTGGAATCGGGGGAACACTGAAGCTTTCTTT
CSVAWNRGNTEAFF
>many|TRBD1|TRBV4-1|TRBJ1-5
TGCGCCAGCAGCCAAGAGACAGGGCCTCAGCCCCAGCATTTT
CASSQETGPQPQHF
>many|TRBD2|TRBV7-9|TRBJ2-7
TGTGCCAGCAGCTTAGTAGCGGGTACCTACGAGCAGTACTTC
CASSLVAGTYEQYF
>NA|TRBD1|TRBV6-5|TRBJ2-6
TGTGCCAGCAGTTACAGCAGGGGGTCTGGGGCCAACGTCCTGACTTTC
CASSYSRGSGANVLTF
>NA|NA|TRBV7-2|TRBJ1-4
TGTGCCAGCAGCTTAGCGCGGGGCAATGAAAAACTGTTTTTT
CASSLARGNEKLFF
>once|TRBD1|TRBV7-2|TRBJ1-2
TGTGCCAGCAGCTTCACCGGGACAGGGGGCGCGAGAGACTATGGCTACACCTTC
CASSFTGTGGARDYGYTF
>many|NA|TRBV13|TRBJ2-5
TGTGCCAGCAGCTTGAGGGGGAGCCCGGAAGAGACCCAGTACTTC
CASSLRGSPEETQYF
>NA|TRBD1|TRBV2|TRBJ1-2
TGTGCCAGCAAAATGACAGGGGTCTATGGCTACACCTTC
CASKMTGVYGYTF
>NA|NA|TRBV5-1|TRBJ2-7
TGCGCCAGCAGCTTGTGGCAAGCCTACGAGCAGTACTTC
CASSLWQAYEQYF
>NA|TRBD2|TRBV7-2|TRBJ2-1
TGTGCCAGCAGCTTAAGCGGGAGAGAGCAGTTCTTC
CASSLSGREQFF
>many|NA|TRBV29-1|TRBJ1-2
TGCAGCGTTGAAGACGGGGCAGGGTATGACTATGGCTACACCTTC
CSVEDGAGYDYGYTF